This T cell receptor (beta chain) was found in a study of identical twins. TCRdb re-analysed the 5' RACE reads in MiXCR, keeping a single row per CDR3 protein. The sample comprises 1.5 million to 2 million distinct CDR3 sequences, 32% of which are singletons, and more than 0.25% rests with the top ten. General study points: Diverse VJ usage suggested most zero-insertion clonotypes were not invariant T cells. Out-of-frame sharing of TCR alpha in monozygotic twins was underestimated by models. These conclusions were based on statistical analysis (cross-sectional, not following the same donors). Clonotypes of the beta chain that were abundant in cord blood carried fewer insertions (memory repertoires showed none).

This clonotype has a handful of counts. Its antigen is still unknown. CDR3 length: 16 residues. V lost 1 base, J lost 1 base, and 11 bases lay in between. Germline V gene data show CDR1 as SEHNR and CDR2 as FQNEAQ (reference sequence). This sequence was found in a newborn girl in good health. This chain joins TRBV7-9 and TRBJ1-5; no clear D gene. The sequenced sample was cord blood. The CDR3 region is CASSLGPMGSNQPQHF. CDR3 DNA: TGTGCCAGCAGCTTAGGGCCCATGGGGAGCAATCAGCCCCAGCATTTT.